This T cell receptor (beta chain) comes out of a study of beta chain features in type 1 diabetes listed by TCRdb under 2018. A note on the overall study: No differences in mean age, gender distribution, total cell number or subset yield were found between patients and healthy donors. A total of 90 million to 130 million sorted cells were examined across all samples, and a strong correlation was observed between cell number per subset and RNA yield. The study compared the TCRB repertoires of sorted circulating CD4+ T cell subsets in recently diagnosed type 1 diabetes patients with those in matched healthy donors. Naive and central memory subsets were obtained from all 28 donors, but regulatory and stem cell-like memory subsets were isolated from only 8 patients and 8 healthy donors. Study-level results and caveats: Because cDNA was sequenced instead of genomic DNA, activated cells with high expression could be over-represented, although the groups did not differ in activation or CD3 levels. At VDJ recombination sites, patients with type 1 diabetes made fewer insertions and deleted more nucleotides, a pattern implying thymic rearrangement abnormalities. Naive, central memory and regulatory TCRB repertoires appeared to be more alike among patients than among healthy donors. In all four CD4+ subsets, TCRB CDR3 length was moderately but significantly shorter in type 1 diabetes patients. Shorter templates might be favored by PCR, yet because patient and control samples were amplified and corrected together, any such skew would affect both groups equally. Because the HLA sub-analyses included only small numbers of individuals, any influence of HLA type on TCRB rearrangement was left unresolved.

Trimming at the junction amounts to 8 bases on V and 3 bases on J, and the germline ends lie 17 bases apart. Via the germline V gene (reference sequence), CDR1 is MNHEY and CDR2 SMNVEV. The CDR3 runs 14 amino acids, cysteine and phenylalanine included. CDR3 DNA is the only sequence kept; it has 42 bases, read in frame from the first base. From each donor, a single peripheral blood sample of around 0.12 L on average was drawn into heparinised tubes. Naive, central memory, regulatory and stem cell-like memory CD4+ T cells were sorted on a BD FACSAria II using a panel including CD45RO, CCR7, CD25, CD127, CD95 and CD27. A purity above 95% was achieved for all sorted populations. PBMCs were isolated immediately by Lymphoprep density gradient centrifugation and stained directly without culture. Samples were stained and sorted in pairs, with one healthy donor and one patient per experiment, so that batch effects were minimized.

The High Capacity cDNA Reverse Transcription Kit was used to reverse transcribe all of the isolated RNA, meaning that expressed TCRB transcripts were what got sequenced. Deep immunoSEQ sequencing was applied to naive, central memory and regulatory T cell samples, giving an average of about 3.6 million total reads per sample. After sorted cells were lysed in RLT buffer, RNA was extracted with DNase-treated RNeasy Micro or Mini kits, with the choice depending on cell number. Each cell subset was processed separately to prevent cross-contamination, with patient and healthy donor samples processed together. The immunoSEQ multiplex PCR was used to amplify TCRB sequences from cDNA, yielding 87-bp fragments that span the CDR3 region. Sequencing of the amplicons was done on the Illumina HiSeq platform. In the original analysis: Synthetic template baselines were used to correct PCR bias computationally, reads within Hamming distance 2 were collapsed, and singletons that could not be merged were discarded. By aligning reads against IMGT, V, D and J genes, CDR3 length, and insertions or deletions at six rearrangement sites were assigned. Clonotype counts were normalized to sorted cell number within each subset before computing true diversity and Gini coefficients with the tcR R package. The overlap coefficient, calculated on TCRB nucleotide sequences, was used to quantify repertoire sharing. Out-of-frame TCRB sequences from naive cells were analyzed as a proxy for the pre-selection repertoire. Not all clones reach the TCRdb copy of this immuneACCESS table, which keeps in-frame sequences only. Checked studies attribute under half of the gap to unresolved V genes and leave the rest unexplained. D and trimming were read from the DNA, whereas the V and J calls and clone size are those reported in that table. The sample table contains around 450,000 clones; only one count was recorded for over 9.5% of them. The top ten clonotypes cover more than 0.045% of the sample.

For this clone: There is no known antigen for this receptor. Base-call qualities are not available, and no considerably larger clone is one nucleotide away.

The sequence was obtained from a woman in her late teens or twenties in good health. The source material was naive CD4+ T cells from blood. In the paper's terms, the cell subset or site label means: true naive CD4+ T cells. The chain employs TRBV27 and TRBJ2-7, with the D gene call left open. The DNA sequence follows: TGTGCCAGCGGCACGACTGCTATAAACTACGAGCAGTACTTC. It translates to CASGTTAINYEQYF.